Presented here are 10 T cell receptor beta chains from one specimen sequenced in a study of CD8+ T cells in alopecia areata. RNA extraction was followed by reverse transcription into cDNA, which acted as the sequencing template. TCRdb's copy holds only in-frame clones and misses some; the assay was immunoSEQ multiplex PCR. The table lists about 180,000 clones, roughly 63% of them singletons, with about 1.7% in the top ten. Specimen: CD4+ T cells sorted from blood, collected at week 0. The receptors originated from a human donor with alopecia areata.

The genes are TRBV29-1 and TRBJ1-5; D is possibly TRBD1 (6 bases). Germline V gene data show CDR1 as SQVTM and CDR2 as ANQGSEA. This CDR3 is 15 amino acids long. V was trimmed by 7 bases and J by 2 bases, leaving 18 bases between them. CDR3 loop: CSAILGAGGNQPQHF. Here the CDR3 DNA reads TGCAGCGCTATTCTGGGGGCCGGTGGCAATCAGCCCCAGCATTTT. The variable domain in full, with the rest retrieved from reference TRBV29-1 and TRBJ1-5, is SAVISQKPSRDICQRGTSLTIQCQVDSQVTMMFWYRQQPGQSLTLIATANQGSEATYESGFVIDKFPISRPNLTFSTLTVSNMSPEDSSIYLCSAILGAGGNQPQHFGDGTRLSIL.

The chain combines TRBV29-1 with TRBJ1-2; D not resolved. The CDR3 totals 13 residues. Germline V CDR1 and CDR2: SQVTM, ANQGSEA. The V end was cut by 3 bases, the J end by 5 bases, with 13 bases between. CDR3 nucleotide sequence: TGCAGCGTTGATGGTCTGGGGTTGTATGGCTACACCTTC. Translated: CSVDGLGLYGYTF.

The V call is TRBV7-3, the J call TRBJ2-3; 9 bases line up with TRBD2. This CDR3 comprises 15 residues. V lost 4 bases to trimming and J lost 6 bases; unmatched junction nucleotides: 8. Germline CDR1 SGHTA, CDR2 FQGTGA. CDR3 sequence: CASSSLAGPQDTQYF. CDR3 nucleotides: TGTGCCAGCAGCTCGCTAGCGGGGCCACAGGATACGCAGTATTTT.

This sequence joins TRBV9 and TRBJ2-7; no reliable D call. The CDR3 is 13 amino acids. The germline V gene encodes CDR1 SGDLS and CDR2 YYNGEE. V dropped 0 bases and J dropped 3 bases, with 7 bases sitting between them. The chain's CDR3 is CASSVAPVYEQYF. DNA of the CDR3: TGTGCCAGCAGCGTAGCGCCAGTCTACGAGCAGTACTTC. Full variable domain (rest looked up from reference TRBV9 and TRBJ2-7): DSGVTQTPKHLITATGQRVTLRCSPRSGDLSVYWYQQSLDQGLQFLIQYYNGEERAKGNILERFSAQQFPDLHSELNLSSLELGDSALYFCASSVAPVYEQYFGPGTRLTVT.

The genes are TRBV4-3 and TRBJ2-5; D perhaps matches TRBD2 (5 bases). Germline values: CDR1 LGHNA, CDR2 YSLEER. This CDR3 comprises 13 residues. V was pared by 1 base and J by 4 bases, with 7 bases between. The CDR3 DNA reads TGCGCCAGCAGCCAAGGGGAGCGAGAGACCCAGTACTTC. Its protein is CASSQGERETQYF.

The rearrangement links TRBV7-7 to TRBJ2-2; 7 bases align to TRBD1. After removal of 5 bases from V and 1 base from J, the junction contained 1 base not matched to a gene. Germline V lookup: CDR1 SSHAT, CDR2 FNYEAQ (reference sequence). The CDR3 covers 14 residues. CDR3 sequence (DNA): TGTGCCAGCAGCAGGACAGGGAACACCGGGGAGCTGTTTTTT. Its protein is CASSRTGNTGELFF.

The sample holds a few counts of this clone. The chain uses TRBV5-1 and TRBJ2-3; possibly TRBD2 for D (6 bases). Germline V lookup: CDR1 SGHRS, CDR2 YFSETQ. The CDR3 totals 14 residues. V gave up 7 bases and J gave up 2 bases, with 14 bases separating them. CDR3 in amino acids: CASGEERHTDTQYF. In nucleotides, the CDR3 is TGCGCCAGCGGGGAGGAGCGACACACAGATACGCAGTATTTT.

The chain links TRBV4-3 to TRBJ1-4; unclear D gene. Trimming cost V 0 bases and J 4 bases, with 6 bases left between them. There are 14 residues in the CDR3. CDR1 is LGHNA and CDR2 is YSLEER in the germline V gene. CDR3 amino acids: CASSQDSRNEKLFF. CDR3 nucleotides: TGCGCCAGCAGCCAAGACAGCCGTAATGAAAAACTGTTTTTT.

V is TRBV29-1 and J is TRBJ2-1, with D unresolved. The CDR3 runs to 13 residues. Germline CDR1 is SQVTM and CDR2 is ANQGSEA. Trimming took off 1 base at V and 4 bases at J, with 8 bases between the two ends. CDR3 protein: CSVEGTAYNEQFF. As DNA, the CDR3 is TGCAGCGTTGAAGGGACGGCTTACAATGAGCAGTTCTTC.

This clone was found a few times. The CDR3 region is CASSSPRQGANYGYTF. The CDR3 region has the DNA TGTGCCAGCAGCTCCCCAAGACAGGGGGCTAACTATGGCTACACCTTC. The chain employs TRBV7-2 and TRBJ1-2, with 9 bases identical to TRBD1. V lost 4 bases and J lost 0; bases outside the gene matches: 6. Germline V CDR1 and CDR2: SGHTA, FQGNSA. The CDR3 is made up of 16 amino acids.